This T cell receptor (beta chain) was profiled in a study of blood T cells in healthy people across ages. Points from the study as a whole: Estimated diversity that came from one million T cells was considered an underestimate.

Aged about 6 to 100, donors were systemically healthy Caucasians from Russia. Isolation recovered at least 6 million PBMCs from every sample. With a J-beta primer mix and a sample-barcoded 5' primer, a second PCR ran about 7 to 11 cycles. MiXCR, applied by TCRdb to the 5' RACE reads, yields one record per CDR3 protein. The data hold more than 650,000 distinct CDR3 sequences, with roughly 20% observed a single time. The V and J ends lost 6 bases and 2 bases respectively, with 17 bases between them. Germline V CDR1 and CDR2: SGHNT, YENEEA. This CDR3 is 16 amino acids long. In regard to this clonotype: Its cognate antigen is unknown.

Material for sequencing was blood. This TCR was recovered from a man aged 70-80 years in good health. V usage is TRBV11-3 and J usage is TRBJ2-1; D is possibly TRBD2 (5 bases). The CDR3 loop is CASRPKRQDPYNEQFF. CDR3 nucleotides: TGTGCCAGCAGACCAAAGCGGCAGGATCCCTACAATGAGCAGTTCTTC.